This TCR beta chain was found in a study of shared clonotypes between healthy human individuals. Study-level results: Shared clonotypes across all four donors exceeded non-shared ones in generation probability. Even with large depth, rarefaction showed that sorted-subset sequencing was incomplete.

The CDR3 covers 13 residues. CDR1 is SGHRS, CDR2 YFSETQ, per germline. Losses at the gene ends were 4 bases for V and 6 bases for J; bases not matched to a gene: 3. Positive CCR7 selection of CD45RO-negative cells yielded the naive CD8 cells, and terminally differentiated effector memory CD45RA+ cells were excluded. This clone was counted once. The target antigen is unknown. The repertoire was sequenced with immunoSEQ multiplex PCR; TCRdb's copy has only in-frame clones and lacks some. The sample consists of 560,000 or so clones, 95% to 96% of them appearing once. The sequenced sample was naive CD8+ T cells sorted from blood. The genes are TRBV5-1 and TRBJ2-2; 7 bases are shared with TRBD1. The receptor was derived from a woman in her thirties in good health. The CDR3: CASSATGPGELFF. For the CDR3, the DNA is TGCGCCAGCAGCGCGACAGGGCCCGGGGAGCTGTTTTTT.